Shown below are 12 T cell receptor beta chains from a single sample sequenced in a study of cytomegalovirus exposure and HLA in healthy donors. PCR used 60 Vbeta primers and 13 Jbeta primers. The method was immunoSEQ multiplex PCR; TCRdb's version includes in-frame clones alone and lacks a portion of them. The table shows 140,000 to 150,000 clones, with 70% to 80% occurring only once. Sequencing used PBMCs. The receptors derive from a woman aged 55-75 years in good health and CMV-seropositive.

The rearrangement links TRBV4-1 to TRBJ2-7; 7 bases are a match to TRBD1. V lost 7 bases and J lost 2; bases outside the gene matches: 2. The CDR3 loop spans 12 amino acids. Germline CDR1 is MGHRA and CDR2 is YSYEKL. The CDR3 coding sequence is TGCGCCAGCAAGGGACAGACCTACGAGCAGTACTTC. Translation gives CASKGQTYEQYF.

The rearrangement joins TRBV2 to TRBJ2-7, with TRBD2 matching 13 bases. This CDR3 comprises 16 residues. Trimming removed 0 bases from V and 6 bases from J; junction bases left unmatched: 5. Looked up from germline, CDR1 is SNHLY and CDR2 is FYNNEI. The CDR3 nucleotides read TGTGCCAGCAGTGAAGCAAGACTAGCGGGAGGTAGCGAGCAGTACTTC. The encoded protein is CASSEARLAGGSEQYF.

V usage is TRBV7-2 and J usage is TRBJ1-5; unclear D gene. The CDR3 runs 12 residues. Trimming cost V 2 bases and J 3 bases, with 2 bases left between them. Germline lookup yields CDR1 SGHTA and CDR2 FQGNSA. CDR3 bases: TGTGCCAGCAGCTTACACAATCAGCCCCAGCATTTT. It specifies CASSLHNQPQHF.

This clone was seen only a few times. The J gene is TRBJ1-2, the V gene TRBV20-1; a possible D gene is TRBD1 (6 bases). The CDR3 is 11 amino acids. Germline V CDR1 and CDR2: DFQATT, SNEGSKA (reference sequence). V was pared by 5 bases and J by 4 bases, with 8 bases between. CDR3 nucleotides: TGCAGTGCTTCGGACAGCTATGGCTACACCTTC. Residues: CSASDSYGYTF.

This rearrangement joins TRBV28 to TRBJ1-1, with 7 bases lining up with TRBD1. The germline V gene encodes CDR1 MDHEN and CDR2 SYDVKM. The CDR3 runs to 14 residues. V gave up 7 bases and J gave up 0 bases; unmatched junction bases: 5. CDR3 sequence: CASITGVLNTEAFF. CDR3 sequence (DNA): TGTGCCAGCATTACAGGGGTTCTGAACACTGAAGCTTTCTTT.

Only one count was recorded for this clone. The CDR3 coding sequence is TGTGCCACGGAGGGGCCCCATAGGCTGTTTTTT. The encoded protein is CATEGPHRLFF. The J gene is TRBJ2-2, the V gene TRBV28; perhaps TRBD2 as D (6 bases). This CDR3 is built from 11 residues. Between the trimmed V and J ends, which lost 10 bases and 13 bases, there was a span of 16 bases. Germline V CDR1 and CDR2: MDHEN, SYDVKM. The full variable domain, completed using reference TRBV28 and TRBJ2-2, is DVKVTQSSRYLVKRTGEKVFLECVQDMDHENMFWYRQDPGLGLRLIYFSYDVKMKEKGDIPEGYSVSREKKERFSLILESASTNQTSMYLCATEGPHRLFFGEGSRLTVL.

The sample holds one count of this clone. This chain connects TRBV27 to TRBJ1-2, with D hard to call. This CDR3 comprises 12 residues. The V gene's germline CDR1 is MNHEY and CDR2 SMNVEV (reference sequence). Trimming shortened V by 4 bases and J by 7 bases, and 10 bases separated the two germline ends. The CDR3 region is CASSSLISGYTF. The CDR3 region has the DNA TGTGCCAGCAGTTCCCTGATCAGTGGCTACACCTTC.

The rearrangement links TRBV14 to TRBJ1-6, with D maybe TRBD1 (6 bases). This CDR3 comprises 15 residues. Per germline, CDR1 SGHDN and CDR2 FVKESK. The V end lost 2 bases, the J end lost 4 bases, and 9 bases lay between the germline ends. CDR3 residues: CASSQSGQYNSPLHF. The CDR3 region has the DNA TGTGCCAGCAGCCAATCTGGACAGTATAATTCACCCCTCCACTTT.

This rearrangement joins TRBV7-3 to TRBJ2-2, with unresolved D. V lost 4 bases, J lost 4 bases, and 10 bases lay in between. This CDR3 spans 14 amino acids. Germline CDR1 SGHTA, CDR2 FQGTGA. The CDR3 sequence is CASSSRHSTGELFF. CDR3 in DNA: TGTGCCAGCAGCTCCCGACACAGCACCGGGGAGCTGTTTTTT.

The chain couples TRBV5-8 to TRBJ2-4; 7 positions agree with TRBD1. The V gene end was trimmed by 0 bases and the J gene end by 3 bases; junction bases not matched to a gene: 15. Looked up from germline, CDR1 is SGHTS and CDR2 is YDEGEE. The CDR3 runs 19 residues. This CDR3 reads CASSLGPSGGIGSKNIQYF. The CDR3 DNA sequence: TGTGCCAGCAGCTTGGGTCCGTCAGGGGGTATAGGGAGCAAAAACATTCAGTACTTC.

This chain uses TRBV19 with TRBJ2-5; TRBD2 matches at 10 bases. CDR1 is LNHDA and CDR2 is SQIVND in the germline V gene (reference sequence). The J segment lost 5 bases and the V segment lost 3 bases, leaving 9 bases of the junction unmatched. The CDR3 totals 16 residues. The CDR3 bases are TGTGCCAGTAGTATGCCCGCTAGCGGGAGATCCGAGACCCAGTACTTC. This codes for CASSMPASGRSETQYF.

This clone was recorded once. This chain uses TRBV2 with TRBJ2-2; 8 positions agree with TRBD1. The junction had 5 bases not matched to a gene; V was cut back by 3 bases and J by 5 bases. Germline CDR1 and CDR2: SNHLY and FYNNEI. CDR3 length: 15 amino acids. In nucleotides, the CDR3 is TGTGCCAGCAGTGACAGGGGGCGTAGGACCGGGGAGCTGTTTTTT. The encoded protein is CASSDRGRRTGELFF.